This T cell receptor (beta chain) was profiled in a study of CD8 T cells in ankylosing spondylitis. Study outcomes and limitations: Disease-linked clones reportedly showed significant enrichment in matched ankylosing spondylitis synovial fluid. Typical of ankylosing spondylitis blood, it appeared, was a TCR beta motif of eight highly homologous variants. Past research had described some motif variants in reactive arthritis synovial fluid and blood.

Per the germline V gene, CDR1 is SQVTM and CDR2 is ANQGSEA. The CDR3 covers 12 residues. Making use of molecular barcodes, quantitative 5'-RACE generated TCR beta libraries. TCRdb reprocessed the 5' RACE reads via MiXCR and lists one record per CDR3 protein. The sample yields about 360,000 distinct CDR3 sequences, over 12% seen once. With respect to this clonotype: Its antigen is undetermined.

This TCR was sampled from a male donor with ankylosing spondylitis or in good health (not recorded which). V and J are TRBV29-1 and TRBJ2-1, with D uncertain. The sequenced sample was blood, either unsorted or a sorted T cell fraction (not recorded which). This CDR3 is CTIGSSRSEQFF. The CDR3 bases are TGCACCATCGGGTCATCCCGCAGTGAGCAGTTCTTC.